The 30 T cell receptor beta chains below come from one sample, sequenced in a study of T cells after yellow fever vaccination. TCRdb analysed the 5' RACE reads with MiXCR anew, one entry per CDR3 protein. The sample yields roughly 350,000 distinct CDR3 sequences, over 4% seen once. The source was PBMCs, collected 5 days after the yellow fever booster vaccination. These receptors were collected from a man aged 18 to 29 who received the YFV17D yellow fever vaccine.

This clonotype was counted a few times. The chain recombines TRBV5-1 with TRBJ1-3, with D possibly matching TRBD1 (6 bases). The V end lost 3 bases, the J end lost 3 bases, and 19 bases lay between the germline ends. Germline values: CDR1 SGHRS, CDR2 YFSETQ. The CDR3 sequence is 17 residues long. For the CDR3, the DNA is TGCGCCAGCAGCTCACAGGGACCTGGGCTCGGTGGAAACACCATATATTTT. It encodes CASSSQGPGLGGNTIYF.

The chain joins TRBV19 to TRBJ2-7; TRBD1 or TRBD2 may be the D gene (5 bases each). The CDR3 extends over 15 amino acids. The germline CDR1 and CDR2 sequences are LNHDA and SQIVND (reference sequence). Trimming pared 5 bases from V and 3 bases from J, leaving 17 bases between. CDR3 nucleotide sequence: TGTGCCAGTAGTTATAATTCGGGACCCCTCTACGAGCAGTACTTC. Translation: CASSYNSGPLYEQYF.

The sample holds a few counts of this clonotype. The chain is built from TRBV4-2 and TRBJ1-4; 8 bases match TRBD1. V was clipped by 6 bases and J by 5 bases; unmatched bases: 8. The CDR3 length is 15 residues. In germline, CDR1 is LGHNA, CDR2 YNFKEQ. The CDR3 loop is CASRPDRGPNEKLFF. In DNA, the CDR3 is TGTGCCAGCAGGCCCGACAGGGGACCCAATGAAAAACTGTTTTTT.

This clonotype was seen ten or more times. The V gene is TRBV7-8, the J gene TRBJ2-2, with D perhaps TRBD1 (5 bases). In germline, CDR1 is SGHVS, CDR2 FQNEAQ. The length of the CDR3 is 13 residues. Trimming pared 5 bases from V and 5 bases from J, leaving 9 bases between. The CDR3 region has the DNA TGTGCCAGCAGCAGGGGTGGAACCGGGGAGCTGTTTTTT. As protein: CASSRGGTGELFF.

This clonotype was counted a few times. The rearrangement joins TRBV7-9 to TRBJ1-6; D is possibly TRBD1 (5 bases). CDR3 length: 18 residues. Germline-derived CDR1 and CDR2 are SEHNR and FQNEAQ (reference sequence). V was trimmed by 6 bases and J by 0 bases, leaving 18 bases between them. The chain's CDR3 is CASRGPGTVSSYNSPLHF. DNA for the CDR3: TGTGCCAGCAGGGGACCCGGGACGGTGAGCTCCTATAATTCACCCCTCCACTTT.

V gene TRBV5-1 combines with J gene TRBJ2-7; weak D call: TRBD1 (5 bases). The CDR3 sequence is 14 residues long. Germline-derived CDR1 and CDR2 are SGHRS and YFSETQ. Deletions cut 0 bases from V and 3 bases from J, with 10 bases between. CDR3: CASSLAVRDYEQYF. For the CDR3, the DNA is TGCGCCAGCAGCTTGGCCGTCAGGGACTACGAGCAGTACTTC.

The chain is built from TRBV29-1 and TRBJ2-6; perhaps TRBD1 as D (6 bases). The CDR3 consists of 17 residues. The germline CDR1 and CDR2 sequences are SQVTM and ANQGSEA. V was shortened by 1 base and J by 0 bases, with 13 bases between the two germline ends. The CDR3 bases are TGCAGCGTTGAAGGACGGCAGGGGATCTCTGGGGCCAACGTCCTGACTTTC. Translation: CSVEGRQGISGANVLTF.

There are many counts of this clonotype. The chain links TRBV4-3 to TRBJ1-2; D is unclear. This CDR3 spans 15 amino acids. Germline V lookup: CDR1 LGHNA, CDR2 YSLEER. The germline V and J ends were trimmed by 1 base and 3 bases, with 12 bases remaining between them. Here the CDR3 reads CASSQVPGNHYGYTF. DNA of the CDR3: TGCGCCAGCAGCCAAGTTCCGGGGAACCACTATGGCTACACCTTC.

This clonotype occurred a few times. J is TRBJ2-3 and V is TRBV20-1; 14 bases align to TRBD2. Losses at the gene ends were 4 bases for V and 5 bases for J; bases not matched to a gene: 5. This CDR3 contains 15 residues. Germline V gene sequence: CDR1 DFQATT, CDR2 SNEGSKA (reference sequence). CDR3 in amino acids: CSATGLAGGRDTQYF. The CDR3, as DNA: TGCAGTGCTACCGGACTAGCGGGGGGAAGAGATACGCAGTATTTT.

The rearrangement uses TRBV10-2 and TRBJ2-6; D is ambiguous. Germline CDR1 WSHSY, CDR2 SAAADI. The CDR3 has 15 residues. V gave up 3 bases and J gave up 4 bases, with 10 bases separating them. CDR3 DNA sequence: TGCGCCAGCAGTGACCCCGGTGCAGGGGCCAACGTCCTGACTTTC. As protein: CASSDPGAGANVLTF.

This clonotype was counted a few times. The CDR3 DNA is TGTGCCACCAGTGAGCCCCAGGGTGGCAATGAGCAGTTCTTC. Translating it yields CATSEPQGGNEQFF. The genes are TRBV24-1 and TRBJ2-1; D might be TRBD1 (5 bases). V was cut by 4 bases and J by 6 bases, with 12 bases left in between. Germline loops: CDR1 KGHDR, CDR2 SFDVKD. This CDR3 is 14 amino acids long.

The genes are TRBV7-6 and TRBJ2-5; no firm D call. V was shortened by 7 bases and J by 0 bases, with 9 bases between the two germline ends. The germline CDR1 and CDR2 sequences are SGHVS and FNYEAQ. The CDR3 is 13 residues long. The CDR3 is CASTYSYQETQYF. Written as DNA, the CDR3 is TGTGCCAGCACATACAGTTACCAAGAGACCCAGTACTTC.

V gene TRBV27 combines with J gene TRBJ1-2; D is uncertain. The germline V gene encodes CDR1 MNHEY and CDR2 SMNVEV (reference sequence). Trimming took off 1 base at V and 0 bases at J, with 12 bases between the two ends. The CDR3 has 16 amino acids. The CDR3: CASSLWGSQANYGYTF. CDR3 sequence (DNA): TGTGCCAGCAGTTTATGGGGTTCCCAAGCTAACTATGGCTACACCTTC.

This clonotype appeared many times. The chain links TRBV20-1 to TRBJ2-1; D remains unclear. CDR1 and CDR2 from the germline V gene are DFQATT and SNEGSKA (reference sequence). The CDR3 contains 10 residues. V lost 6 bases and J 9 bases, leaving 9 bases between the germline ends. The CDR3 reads CSAESVEQFF. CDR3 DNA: TGCAGTGCCGAGTCCGTTGAGCAGTTCTTC.

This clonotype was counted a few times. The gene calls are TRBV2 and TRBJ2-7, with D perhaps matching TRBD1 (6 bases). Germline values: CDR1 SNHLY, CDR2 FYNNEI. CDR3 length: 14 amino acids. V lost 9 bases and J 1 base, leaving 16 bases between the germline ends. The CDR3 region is CASNPGDTSYEQYV. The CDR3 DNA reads TGTGCCAGTAACCCCGGGGACACATCCTACGAGCAGTACGTC.

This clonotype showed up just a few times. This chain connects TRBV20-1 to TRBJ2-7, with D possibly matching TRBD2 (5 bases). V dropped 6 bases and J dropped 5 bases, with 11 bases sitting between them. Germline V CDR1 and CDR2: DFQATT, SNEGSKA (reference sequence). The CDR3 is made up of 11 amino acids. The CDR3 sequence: CSATYGDEQYV. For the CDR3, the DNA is TGCAGTGCCACCTACGGGGACGAGCAGTACGTC.

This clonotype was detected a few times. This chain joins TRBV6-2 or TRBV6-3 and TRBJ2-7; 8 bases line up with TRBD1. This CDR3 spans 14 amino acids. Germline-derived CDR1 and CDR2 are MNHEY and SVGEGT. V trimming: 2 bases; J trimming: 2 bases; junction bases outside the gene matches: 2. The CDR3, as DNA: TGTGCCAGCAGTTACCGGACAGGGACCTACGAGCAGTACGTC. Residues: CASSYRTGTYEQYV.

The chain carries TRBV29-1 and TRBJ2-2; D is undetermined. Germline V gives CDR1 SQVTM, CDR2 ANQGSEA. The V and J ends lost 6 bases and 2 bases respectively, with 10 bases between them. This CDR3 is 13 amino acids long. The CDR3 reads CSVRDGNTGELFF. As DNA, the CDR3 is TGCAGCGTCCGAGACGGAAACACCGGGGAGCTGTTTTTT.

The CDR3 DNA follows: TGTGCCAGCAGCCACCTACAGGGTCTCGATGGCTACACCTTC. As protein: CASSHLQGLDGYTF. The J gene is TRBJ1-2, the V gene TRBV3-1, with a weak D call TRBD1 (6 bases). V was clipped by 3 bases and J by 6 bases, with 14 bases between them. The germline gives CDR1 LGHDT, CDR2 YNNKEL (reference sequence). The CDR3 is made up of 14 amino acids.

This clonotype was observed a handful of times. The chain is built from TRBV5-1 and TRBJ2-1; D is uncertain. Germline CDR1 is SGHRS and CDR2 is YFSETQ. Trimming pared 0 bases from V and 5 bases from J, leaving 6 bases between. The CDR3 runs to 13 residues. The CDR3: CASSLVEDNEQFF. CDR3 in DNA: TGCGCCAGCAGCTTGGTGGAAGACAATGAGCAGTTCTTC.

This chain's CDR3 is CASSYLDGSTDTQYF. CDR3 nucleotides: TGTGCCAGCAGTTACTTGGACGGTAGCACAGATACGCAGTATTTT. The chain has TRBV6-5 and TRBJ2-3; D is ambiguous. This CDR3 has 15 residues. The germline gives CDR1 MNHEY, CDR2 SVGAGI. Trimming cost V 1 base and J 0 bases, with 8 bases left between them.

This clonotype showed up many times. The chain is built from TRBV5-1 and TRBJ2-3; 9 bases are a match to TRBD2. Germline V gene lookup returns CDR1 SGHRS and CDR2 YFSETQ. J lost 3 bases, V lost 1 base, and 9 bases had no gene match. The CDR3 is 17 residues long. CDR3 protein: CASSLTASGEPTDTQYF. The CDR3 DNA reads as TGCGCCAGCAGCTTGACTGCTAGCGGGGAACCAACAGATACGCAGTATTTT. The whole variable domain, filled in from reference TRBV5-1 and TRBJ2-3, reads KAGVTQTPRYLIKTRGQQVTLSCSPISGHRSVSWYQQTPGQGLQFLFEYFSETQRNKGNFPGRFSGRQFSNSRSEMNVSTLELGDSALYLCASSLTASGEPTDTQYFGPGTRLTVL.

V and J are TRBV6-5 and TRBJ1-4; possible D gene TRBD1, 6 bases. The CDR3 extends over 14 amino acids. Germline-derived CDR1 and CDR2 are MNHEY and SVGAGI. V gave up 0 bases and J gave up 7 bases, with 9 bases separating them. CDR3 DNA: TGTGCCAGCAGTTACTCTTTGACAGGTGAAAAACTGTTTTTT. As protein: CASSYSLTGEKLFF.

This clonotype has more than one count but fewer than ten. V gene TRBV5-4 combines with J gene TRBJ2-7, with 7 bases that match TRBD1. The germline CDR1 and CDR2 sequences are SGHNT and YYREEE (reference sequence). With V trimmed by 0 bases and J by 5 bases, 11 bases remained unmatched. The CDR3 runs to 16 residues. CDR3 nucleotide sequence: TGTGCCAGCAGCTTGGACCGGGACAGTGATTTGGACGAGCAGTACTTC. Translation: CASSLDRDSDLDEQYF. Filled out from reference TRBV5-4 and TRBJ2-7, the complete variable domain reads ETGVTQSPTHLIKTRGQQVTLRCSSQSGHNTVSWYQQALGQGPQFIFQYYREEENGRGNFPPRFSGLQFPNYSSELNVNALELDDSALYLCASSLDRDSDLDEQYFGPGTRLTVT.

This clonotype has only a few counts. CDR3 sequence: CASSYASGHNYGYTF. The CDR3 coding sequence is TGTGCCAGCAGTTATGCGTCAGGCCATAACTATGGCTACACCTTC. The rearrangement joins TRBV6-5 to TRBJ1-2; no reliable D call. V lost 3 bases, J lost 1 base, and 12 bases lay in between. This CDR3 comprises 15 residues. Germline CDR1 MNHEY, CDR2 SVGAGI.

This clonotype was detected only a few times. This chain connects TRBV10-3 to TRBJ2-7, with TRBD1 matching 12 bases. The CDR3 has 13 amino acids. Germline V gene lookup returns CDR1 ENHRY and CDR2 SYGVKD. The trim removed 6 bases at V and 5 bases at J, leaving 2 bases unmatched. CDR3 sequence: CAIRGQGANEQYV. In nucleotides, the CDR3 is TGTGCCATCAGGGGACAGGGGGCTAACGAGCAGTACGTC.

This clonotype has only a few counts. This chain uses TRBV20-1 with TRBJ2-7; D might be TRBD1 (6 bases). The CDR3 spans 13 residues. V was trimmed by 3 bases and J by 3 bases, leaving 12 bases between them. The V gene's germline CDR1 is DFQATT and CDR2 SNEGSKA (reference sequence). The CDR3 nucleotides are TGCAGTGCTAGTAGGGGGAGCATCTACGAGCAGTACTTC. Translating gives CSASRGSIYEQYF.

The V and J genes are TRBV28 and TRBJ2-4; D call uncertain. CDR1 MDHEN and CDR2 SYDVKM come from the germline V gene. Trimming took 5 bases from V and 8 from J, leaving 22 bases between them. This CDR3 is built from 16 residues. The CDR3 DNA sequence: TGTGCCAGCAGTACAAGCCGTGGGGATTTGATTTACATTCAGTACTTC. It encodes CASSTSRGDLIYIQYF.

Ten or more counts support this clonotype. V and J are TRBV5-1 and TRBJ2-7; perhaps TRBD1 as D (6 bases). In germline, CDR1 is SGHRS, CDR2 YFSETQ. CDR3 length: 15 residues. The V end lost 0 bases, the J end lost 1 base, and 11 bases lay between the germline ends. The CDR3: CASSLAEQGSYEQYF. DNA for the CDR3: TGCGCCAGCAGCTTGGCCGAACAGGGTTCCTACGAGCAGTACTTC. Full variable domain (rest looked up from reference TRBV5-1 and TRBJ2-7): KAGVTQTPRYLIKTRGQQVTLSCSPISGHRSVSWYQQTPGQGLQFLFEYFSETQRNKGNFPGRFSGRQFSNSRSEMNVSTLELGDSALYLCASSLAEQGSYEQYFGPGTRLTVT.

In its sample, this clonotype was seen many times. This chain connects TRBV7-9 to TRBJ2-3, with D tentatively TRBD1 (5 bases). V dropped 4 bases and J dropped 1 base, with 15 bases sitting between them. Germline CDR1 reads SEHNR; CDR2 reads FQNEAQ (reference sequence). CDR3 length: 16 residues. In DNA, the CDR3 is TGTGCCAGCAGCTCCGATGGCAGGGAAGGCACAGATACGCAGTATTTT. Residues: CASSSDGREGTDTQYF.